This T cell receptor beta chain was profiled in a study of T-cell reconstitution after alpha-beta-depleted transplantation in children. General study findings and limits: In patients about two months after transplant, alpha-beta T cells reportedly arose from several hundred expanded graft clones. T-cell counts and diversity at one year post-transplant came mainly from newly produced T cells. Where some patients showed high TCRbeta diversity at day 60, it came from recipient T cells and thymic progenitors that had survived.

The CDR3 length is 14 residues. The V and J ends lost 5 bases and 0 bases respectively, with 8 bases between them. Germline V CDR1 and CDR2: SGDLS, YYNGEE. Molecular barcoding with unique molecular identifiers was used for the TCRbeta library. From the PCR reads, TCRdb called clonotypes with MiXCR, one entry per CDR3 protein. The sample includes over 150,000 distinct CDR3 sequences, roughly 6% seen only once; the top ten take about 5%. To note about this clonotype: As yet, its antigen is unknown.

Material: PBMCs, obtained before TCRalphabeta/CD19-depleted stem cell transplant. This chain uses TRBV9 with TRBJ2-2, with unresolved D. The origin of this receptor is a girl under three years old with combined immunodeficiency, due to receive a stem cell transplant. The CDR3 region is CASRGNPNTGELFF. The CDR3 region has the DNA TGTGCCAGCAGGGGGAACCCGAACACCGGGGAGCTGTTTTTT.